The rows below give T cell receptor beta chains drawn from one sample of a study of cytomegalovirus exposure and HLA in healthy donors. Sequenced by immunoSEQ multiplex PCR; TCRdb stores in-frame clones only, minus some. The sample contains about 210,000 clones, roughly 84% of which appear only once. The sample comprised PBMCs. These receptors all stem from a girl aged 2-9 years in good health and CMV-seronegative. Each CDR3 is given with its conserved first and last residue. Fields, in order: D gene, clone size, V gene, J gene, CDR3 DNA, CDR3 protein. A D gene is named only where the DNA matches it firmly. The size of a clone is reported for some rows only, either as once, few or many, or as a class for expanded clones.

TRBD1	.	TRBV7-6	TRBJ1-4	TGTGCCAGCAGCGTTCATTCAGGGGGAACTAATGAAAAACTGTTTTTT	CASSVHSGGTNEKLFF
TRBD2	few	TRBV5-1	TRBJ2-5	TGCGCCAGCAGCCCGGGACTAGCGGGAGGGACGGGGGAGACCCAGTACTTC	CASSPGLAGGTGETQYF
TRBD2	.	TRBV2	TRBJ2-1	TGTGCCAGCACCGAAGTACTAGCGAGAGGCTTCGGTGAGCAGTTCTTC	CASTEVLARGFGEQFF
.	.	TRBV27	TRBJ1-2	TGTGCCAGCAGCCTAACCCGCCTGGGAGGTGGTGGCTACACCTTC	CASSLTRLGGGGYTF
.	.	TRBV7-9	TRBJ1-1	TGTGCCAGCAGCTCAGAGGCTGAAGCTTTCTTT	CASSSEAEAFF
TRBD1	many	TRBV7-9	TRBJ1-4	TGTGCCAGCAGCCCGGGACAGGGGAATGAAAAACTGTTTTTT	CASSPGQGNEKLFF
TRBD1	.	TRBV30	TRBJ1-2	TGTGCCTGGAGTGCTGGGACAGCCTCCTATGGCTACACCTTC	CAWSAGTASYGYTF
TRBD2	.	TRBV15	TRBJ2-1	TGTGCCACAGCGTTCGGGACTAGGGGGATTTATGAGCAGTTCTTC	CATAFGTRGIYEQFF
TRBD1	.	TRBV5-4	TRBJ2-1	TGTGCCAGCAGCTTGACAGGGGGCAATGAGCAGTTCTTC	CASSLTGGNEQFF
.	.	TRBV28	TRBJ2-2	TGTGCCAGCCTCCAGGGGAACACCGGGGAGCTGTTTTTT	CASLQGNTGELFF
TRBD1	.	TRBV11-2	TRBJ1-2	TGTGCCAGCAGCTTAGGGGACAGGGTGGTAAGTGGCTACACCTTC	CASSLGDRVVSGYTF
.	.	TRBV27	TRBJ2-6	TGTGCCAGCAGTTTAGTTGCAGAGGGAACCTGGGCCGGGGCCAACGTCCTGACTTTC	CASSLVAEGTWAGANVLTF
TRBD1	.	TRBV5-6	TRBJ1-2	TGTGCCAGCAGCCCGACAGGGGCTAACTATGGCTACACCTTC	CASSPTGANYGYTF
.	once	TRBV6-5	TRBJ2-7	TGTGCCAGCAGTTATTACTACGAGCAGTACTTC	CASSYYYEQYF
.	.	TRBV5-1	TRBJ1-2	TGCGCCAGCAGCTTAGACGGGACAAGCTATGGCTACACCTTC	CASSLDGTSYGYTF
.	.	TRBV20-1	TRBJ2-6	TGCAGTGCCGGGGGGGCCAACGTCCTGACTTTC	CSAGGANVLTF
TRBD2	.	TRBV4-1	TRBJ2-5	TGCGCCAGCAGCCAGGGACTAGCGGGGGGAGAGACCCAGTACTTC	CASSQGLAGGETQYF
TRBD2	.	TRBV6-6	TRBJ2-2	TGTGCCAGCAGTCTAGCGGGAGGGCCGGGGACCGGGGAGCTGTTTTTT	CASSLAGGPGTGELFF
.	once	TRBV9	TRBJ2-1	TGTGCCAGCAGCGTCCGTGGCCCGGGTGAGCAGTTCTTC	CASSVRGPGEQFF
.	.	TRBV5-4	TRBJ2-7	TGTGCCAGCAGCTTGCCGGGCAGGGGCGTCTACGAGCAGTACTTC	CASSLPGRGVYEQYF
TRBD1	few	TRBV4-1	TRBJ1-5	TGCGCCAGCAGCCAACCGGGACAGCGGGAGCCCCAGCATTTT	CASSQPGQREPQHF
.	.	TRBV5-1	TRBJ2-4	TGCGCCAGCAGCTTGGCCGGAGGGGTGGGCAAAAACATTCAGTACTTC	CASSLAGGVGKNIQYF
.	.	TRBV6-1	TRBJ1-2	TGTGCCAGCAGTGAACGGGCAGGGAGGGATGGCTACACCTTC	CASSERAGRDGYTF
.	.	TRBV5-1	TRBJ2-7	TGCGCCAGCAGCCAGGGCGCAGGTTCTTCCGAGCAGTACTTC	CASSQGAGSSEQYF